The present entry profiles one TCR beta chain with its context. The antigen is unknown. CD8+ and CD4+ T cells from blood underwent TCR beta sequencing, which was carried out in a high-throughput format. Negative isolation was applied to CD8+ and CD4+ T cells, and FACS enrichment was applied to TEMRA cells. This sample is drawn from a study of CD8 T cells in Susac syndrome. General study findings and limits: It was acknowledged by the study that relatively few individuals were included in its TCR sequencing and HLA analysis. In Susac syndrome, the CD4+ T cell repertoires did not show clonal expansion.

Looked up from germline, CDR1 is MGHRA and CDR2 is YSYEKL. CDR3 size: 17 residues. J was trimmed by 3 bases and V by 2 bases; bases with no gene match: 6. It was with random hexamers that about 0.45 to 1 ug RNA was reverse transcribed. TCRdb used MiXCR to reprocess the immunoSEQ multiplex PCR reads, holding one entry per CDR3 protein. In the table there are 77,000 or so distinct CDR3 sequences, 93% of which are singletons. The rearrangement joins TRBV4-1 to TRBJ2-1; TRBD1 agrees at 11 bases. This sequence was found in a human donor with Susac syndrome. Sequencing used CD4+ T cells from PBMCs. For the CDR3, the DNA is TGCGCCAGCAGCCAACTTACCGGGACAGGGGGCTACAATGAGCAGTTCTTC. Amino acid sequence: CASSQLTGTGGYNEQFF.